This paragraph reports one TCR beta chain. Its antigen is not identified. The data are from a study of OX40 agonist ivuxolimab in advanced cancers. Study-level background: Patients enrolled in dose escalation were diagnosed with hepatocellular carcinoma, melanoma, renal cell or head and neck cancer.

Study conclusions and caveats: The CD4+ and CD8+ T cells in the blood had expanded clonally by week 6 at 0.1 to 3.0 mg/kg. Antigen specificity was not determined for the expanded peripheral T cells.

Profiled with immunoSEQ multiplex PCR; TCRdb holds only in-frame clones, not every one. Here the sample spans over 75,000 clones, roughly nine tenths being singletons. Peripheral blood came from all dose cohorts at three timepoints. The TCR originated in an adult with an advanced solid tumor such as melanoma, head and neck, liver or kidney cancer. The sequencing used CD4+ or CD8+ T cells sorted from blood, collected in a trial of the OX40 agonist ivuxolimab.

For the CDR3, the DNA is TGCGCCAGCAGTGGCGGGACTACCACAGATACGCAGTATTTT. Its translation is CASSGGTTTDTQYF. The chain joins TRBV10-1 to TRBJ2-3; 7 nucleotides agree with TRBD2. The junction had 3 bases not matched to a gene; V was cut back by 4 bases and J by 2 bases. The CDR3 length is 14 residues. CDR1 is WNHNN and CDR2 is SYGVQD in the germline V gene (reference sequence).